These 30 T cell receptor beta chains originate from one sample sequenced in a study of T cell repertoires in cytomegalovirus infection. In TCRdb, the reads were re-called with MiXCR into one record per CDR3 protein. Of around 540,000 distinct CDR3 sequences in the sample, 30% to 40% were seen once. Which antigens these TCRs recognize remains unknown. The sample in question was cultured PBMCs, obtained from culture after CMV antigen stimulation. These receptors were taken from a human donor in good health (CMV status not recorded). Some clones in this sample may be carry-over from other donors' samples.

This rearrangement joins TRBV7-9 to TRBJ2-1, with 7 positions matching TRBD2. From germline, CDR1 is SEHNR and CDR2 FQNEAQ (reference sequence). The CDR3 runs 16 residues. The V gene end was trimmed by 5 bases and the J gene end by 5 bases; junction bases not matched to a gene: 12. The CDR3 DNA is TGTGCCAGCAGCCTCGTGGCGGGAGAACCCCACAATGAGCAGTTCTTC. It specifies CASSLVAGEPHNEQFF.

As DNA, the CDR3 is TGCAGTGCTCCCTGGACTAGCGGGAGTTGGAGCTCCTACAATGAGCAGTTCTTC. Its translation is CSAPWTSGSWSSYNEQFF. The chain combines TRBV20-1 with TRBJ2-1; 13 bases align to TRBD2. After removal of 5 bases from V and 0 bases from J, the junction contained 10 bases not matched to a gene. CDR1 and CDR2 from the germline V gene are DFQATT and SNEGSKA (reference sequence). This CDR3 region has 18 residues.

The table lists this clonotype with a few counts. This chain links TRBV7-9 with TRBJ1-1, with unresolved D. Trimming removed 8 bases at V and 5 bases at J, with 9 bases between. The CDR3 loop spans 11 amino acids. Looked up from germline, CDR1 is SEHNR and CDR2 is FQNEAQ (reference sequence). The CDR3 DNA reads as TGTGCCAGCGATCTAAGGACTGAAGCTTTCTTT. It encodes CASDLRTEAFF. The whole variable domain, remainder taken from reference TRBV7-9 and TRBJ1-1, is DTGVSQNPRHKITKRGQNVTFRCDPISEHNRLYWYRQTLGQGPEFLTYFQNEAQLEKSRLLSDRFSAERPKGSFSTLEIQRTEQGDSAMYLCASDLRTEAFFGQGTRLTVV.

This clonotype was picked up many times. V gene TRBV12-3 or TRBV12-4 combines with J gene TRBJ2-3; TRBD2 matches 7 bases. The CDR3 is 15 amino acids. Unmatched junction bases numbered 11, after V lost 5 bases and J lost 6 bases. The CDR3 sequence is CASSPLPPRGDTQYF. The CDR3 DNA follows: TGTGCCAGCAGTCCCTTACCACCGCGGGGGGATACGCAGTATTTT.

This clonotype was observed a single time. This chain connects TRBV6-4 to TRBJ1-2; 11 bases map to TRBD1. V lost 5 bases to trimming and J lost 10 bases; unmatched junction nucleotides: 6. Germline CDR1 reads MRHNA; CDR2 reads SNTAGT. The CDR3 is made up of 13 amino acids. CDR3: CASSPDRGRLYTF. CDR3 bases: TGTGCCAGCAGTCCGGACAGGGGGCGTCTCTACACCTTC.

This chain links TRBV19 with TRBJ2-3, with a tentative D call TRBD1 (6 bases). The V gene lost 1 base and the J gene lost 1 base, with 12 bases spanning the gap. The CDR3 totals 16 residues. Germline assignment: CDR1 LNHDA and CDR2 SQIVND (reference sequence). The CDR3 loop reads CASSIGSGVGTDTQYF. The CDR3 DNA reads TGTGCCAGTAGTATAGGTTCAGGGGTGGGCACAGATACGCAGTATTTT. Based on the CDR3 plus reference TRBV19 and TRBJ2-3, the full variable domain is DGGITQSPKYLFRKEGQNVTLSCEQNLNHDAMYWYRQDPGQGLRLIYYSQIVNDFQKGDIAEGYSVSREKKESFPLTVTSAQKNPTAFYLCASSIGSGVGTDTQYFGPGTRLTVL.

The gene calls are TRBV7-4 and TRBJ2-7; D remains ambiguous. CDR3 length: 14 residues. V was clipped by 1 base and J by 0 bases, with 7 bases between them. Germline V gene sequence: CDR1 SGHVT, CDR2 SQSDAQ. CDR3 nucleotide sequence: TGTGCCAGCAGCTTAGAGGCGCTCTCCTACGAGCAGTACTTC. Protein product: CASSLEALSYEQYF.

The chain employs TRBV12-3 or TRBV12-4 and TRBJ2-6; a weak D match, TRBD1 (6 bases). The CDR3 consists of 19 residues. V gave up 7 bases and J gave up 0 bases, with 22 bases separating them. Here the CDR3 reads CASTPMVGRGNSGANVLTF. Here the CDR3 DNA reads TGTGCCAGCACTCCCATGGTGGGCAGGGGAAACTCTGGGGCCAACGTCCTGACTTTC.

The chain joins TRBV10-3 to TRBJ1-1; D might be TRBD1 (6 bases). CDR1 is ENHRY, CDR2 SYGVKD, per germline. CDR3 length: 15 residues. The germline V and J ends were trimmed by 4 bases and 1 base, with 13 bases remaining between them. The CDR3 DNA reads TGTGCCATCAGTGGGCTGGGACACTGGAACACTGAAGCTTTCTTT. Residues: CAISGLGHWNTEAFF.

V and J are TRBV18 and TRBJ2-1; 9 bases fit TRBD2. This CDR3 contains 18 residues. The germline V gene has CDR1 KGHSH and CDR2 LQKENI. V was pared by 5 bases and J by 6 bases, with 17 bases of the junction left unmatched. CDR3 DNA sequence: TGTGCCAGCTCAGGAGCGCGGGGGAGCGGGAGGCTTTCCAATGAGCAGTTCTTC. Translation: CASSGARGSGRLSNEQFF.

The CDR3 coding sequence is TGTGCCAGCAGTTTAAATGGGGAGCTGTTTTTT. Protein: CASSLNGELFF. The rearrangement uses TRBV28 and TRBJ2-2; D not certain. V lost 2 bases to trimming and J lost 8 bases, with 3 bases between them. Germline values: CDR1 MDHEN, CDR2 SYDVKM. The CDR3 runs to 11 residues.

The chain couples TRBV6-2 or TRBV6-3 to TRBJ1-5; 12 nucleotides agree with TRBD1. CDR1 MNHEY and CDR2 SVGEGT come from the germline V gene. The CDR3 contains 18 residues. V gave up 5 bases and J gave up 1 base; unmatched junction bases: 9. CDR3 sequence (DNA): TGTGCCAGCAGTCTAACCGGGACAGGGGGCAGGAGCAATCAGCCCCAGCATTTT. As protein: CASSLTGTGGRSNQPQHF.

In nucleotides, the CDR3 is TGTGCCAGCACGGTCCGCCAGGGCACTGAGCAGTTCTTC. This gives the protein CASTVRQGTEQFF. V and J are TRBV2 and TRBJ2-1; D is perhaps TRBD1 (5 bases). Germline CDR1 reads SNHLY; CDR2 reads FYNNEI. This CDR3 comprises 13 residues. Trimming pared 7 bases from V and 9 bases from J, leaving 16 bases between.

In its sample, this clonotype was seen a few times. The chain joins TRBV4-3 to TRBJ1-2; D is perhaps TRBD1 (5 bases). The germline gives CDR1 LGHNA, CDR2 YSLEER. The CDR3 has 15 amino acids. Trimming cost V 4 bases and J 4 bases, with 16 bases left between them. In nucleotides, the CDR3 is TGCGCCAGCAGCCCGGGGGGGGTAAAGAGCTATGGCTACACCTTC. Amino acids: CASSPGGVKSYGYTF.

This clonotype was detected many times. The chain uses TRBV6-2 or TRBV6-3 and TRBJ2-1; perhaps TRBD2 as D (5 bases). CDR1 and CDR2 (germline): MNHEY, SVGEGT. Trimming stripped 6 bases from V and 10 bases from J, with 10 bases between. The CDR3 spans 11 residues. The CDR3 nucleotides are TGTGCCAGCAGGCACGGGATAGAGCAGTTCTTC. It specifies CASRHGIEQFF.

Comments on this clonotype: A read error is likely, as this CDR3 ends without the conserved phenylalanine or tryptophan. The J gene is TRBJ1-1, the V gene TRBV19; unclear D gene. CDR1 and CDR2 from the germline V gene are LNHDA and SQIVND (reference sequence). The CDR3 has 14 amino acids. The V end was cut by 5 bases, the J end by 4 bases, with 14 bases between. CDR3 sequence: CASSLRIVGTEAFL. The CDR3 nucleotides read TGTGCCAGTAGTCTCAGGATTGTGGGCACTGAAGCTTTCCTT.

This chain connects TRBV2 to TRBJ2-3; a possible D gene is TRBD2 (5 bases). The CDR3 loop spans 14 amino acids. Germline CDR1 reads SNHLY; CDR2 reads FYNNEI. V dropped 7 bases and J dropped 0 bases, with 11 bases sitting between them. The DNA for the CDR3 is TGTGCCAGCAAAAGGACTGTGAGCACAGATACGCAGTATTTT. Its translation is CASKRTVSTDTQYF. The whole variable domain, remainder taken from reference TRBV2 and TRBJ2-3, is EPEVTQTPSHQVTQMGQEVILRCVPISNHLYFYWYRQILGQKVEFLVSFYNNEISEKSEIFDDQFSVERPDGSNFTLKIRSTKLEDSAMYFCASKRTVSTDTQYFGPGTRLTVL.

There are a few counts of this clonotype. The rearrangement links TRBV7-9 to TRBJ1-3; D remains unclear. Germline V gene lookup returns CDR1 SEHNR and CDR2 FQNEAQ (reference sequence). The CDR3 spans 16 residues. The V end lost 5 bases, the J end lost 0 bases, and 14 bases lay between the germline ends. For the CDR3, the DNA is TGTGCCAGCAGCCCCAGCCGAGGACGCTCTGGAAACACCATATATTTT. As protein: CASSPSRGRSGNTIYF.

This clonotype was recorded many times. As DNA, the CDR3 is TGTGCCAGCGGCACAGGGGGTAACACAGATACGCAGTATTTT. Translating gives CASGTGGNTDTQYF. The chain carries TRBV7-2 and TRBJ2-3; TRBD1 matches at 8 bases. Losses at the gene ends were 8 bases for V and 2 bases for J; bases not matched to a gene: 6. The CDR3 length is 14 residues. Per germline, CDR1 SGHTA and CDR2 FQGNSA.

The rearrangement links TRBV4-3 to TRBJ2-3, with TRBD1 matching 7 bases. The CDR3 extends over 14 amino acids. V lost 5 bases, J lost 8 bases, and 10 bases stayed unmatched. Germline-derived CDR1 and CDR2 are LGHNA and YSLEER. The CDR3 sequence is CASSRGGVSSTQYF. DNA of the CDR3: TGCGCCAGCAGCAGAGGGGGCGTCTCAAGTACGCAGTATTTT.

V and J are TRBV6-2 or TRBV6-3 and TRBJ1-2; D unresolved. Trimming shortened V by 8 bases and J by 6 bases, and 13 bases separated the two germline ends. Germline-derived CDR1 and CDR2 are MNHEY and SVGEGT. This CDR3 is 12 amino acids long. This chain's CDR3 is CASSWTGHGYTF. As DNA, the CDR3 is TGTGCCAGCTCCTGGACGGGCCATGGCTACACCTTC.

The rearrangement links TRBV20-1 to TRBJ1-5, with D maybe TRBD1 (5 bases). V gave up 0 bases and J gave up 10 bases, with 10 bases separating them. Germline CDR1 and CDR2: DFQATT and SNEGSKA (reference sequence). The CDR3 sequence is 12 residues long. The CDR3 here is CSARENRDPQHF. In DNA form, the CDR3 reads TGCAGTGCTAGAGAGAACCGGGACCCCCAGCATTTT.

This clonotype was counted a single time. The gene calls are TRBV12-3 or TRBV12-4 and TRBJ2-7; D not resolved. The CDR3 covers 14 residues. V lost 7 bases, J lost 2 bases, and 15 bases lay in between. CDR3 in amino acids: CASTSSTLTYEQYF. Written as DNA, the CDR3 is TGTGCCAGCACCTCCAGTACGTTGACCTACGAGCAGTACTTC.

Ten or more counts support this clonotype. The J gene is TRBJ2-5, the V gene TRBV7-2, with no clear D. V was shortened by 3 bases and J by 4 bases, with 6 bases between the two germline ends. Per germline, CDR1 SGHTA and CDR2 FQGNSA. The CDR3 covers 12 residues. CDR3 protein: CASSFYPETQYF. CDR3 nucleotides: TGTGCCAGCAGCTTCTATCCAGAGACCCAGTACTTC.

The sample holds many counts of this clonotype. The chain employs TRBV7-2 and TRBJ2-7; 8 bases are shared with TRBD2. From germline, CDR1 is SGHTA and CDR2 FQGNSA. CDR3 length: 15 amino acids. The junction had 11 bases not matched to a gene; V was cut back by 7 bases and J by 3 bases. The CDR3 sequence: CASTPVTSVYYEQYF. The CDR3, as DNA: TGTGCCAGCACCCCCGTGACTAGCGTATACTACGAGCAGTACTTC.

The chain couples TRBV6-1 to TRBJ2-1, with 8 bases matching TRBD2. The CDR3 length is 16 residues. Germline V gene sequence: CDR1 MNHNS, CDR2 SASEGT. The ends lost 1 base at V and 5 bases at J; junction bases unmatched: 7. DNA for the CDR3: TGTGCCAGCAGTGAAGGGGGCGGGAGGATCAACAATGAGCAGTTCTTC. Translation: CASSEGGGRINNEQFF.

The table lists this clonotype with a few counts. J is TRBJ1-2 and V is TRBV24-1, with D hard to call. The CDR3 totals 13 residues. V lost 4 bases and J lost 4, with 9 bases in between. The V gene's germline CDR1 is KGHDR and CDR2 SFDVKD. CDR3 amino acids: CATSEGSSYGYTF. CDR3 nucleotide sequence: TGTGCCACCAGTGAAGGCTCGTCCTATGGCTACACCTTC.

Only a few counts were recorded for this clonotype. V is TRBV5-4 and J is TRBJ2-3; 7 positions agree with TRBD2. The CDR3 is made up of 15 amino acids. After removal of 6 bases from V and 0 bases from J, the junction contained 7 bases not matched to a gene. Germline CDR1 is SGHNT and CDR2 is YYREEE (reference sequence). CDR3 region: CASNTRRESTDTQYF. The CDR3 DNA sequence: TGTGCCAGCAACACTCGGCGGGAGAGCACAGATACGCAGTATTTT.

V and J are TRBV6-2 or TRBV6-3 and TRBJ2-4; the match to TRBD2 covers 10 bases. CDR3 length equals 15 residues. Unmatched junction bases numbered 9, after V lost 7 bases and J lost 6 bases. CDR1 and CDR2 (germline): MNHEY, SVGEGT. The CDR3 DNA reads TGTGCCAGCACCCAAAGTCGGACTAGCGGAAACATTCAGTACTTC. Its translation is CASTQSRTSGNIQYF.

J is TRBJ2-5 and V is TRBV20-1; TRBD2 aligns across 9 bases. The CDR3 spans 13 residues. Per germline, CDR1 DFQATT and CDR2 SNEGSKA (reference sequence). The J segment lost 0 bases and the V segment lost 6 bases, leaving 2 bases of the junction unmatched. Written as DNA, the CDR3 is TGCAGTGCGGCGGGAGGGGACCAAGAGACCCAGTACTTC. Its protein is CSAAGGDQETQYF.